This entry lists 22 T cell receptor beta chains sequenced from one sample in a study of blood T cells in healthy people across ages. Together with a sample-barcoded 5' primer, a J-beta primer mix was included in a second PCR lasting roughly 6 to 12 cycles. TCRdb reanalysed the 5' RACE reads using MiXCR and keeps one entry per CDR3 protein. The sample carries some 890,000 distinct CDR3 sequences, 25% to 30% recorded once. These sequences were also reported in another study, on T cells of mothers and their children.

Sequencing was carried out using blood. The origin of the receptors is a woman aged 40 to 50 in good health.

There are a few counts of this clonotype. The chain carries TRBV12-3 or TRBV12-4 and TRBJ1-1, with D perhaps TRBD1 (6 bases). This CDR3 is 12 amino acids long. The V end was cut by 3 bases, the J end by 7 bases, with 9 bases between. The CDR3 loop is CASSLQTGEAFF. In DNA, the CDR3 is TGTGCCAGCAGTTTGCAGACAGGTGAAGCTTTCTTT.

The rearrangement uses TRBV7-2 and TRBJ2-7; possibly TRBD1 for D (6 bases). Germline lookup yields CDR1 SGHTA and CDR2 FQGNSA. V was pared by 5 bases and J by 0 bases, with 17 bases between. The CDR3 extends over 16 amino acids. CDR3 nucleotides: TGTGCCAGCAGCCGGACCGGGACATCAAGCTCCTACGAGCAGTACTTC. Its translation is CASSRTGTSSSYEQYF.

As for this clonotype: A much larger clone sits a single nucleotide away, making a read error possible. The chain has TRBV4-3 and TRBJ2-7; D is ambiguous. Looked up from germline, CDR1 is LGHNA and CDR2 is YSLEER. The CDR3 is made up of 15 amino acids. The CDR3 coding sequence is TGCGCCGGCAGCCAAGTTGCTACTTACTCCTACGAGCAGTACTTC. It is translated as CAGSQVATYSYEQYF.

In its sample, this clonotype was seen a few times. The rearrangement links TRBV7-8 to TRBJ2-3; D might be TRBD1 (5 bases). Germline V gene data show CDR1 as SGHVS and CDR2 as FQNEAQ. The CDR3 runs to 18 residues. V was trimmed by 1 base and J by 4 bases, leaving 21 bases between them. The CDR3: CASSLVGFGAGLADTQYF. The CDR3 nucleotides read TGTGCCAGCAGCTTAGTAGGGTTTGGGGCAGGGTTGGCAGATACGCAGTATTTT. The whole variable domain, remainder taken from reference TRBV7-8 and TRBJ2-3, is GAGVSQSPRYKVAKRGQDVALRCDPISGHVSLFWYQQALGQGPEFLTYFQNEAQLDKSGLPSDRFFAERPEGSVSTLKIQRTQQEDSAVYLCASSLVGFGAGLADTQYFGPGTRLTVL.

The chain uses TRBV7-9 and TRBJ2-1; D is perhaps TRBD1 (5 bases). The CDR3 consists of 16 residues. V dropped 5 bases and J dropped 10 bases, with 24 bases sitting between them. Germline loops: CDR1 SEHNR, CDR2 FQNEAQ (reference sequence). CDR3 sequence reads: CASSPTGPWRPYEQFF. CDR3 nucleotides: TGTGCCAGCAGCCCTACAGGCCCGTGGCGCCCCTACGAGCAGTTCTTC.

Ten or more counts support this clonotype. This sequence joins TRBV12-3 or TRBV12-4 and TRBJ2-1; 8 bases match TRBD2. The CDR3 has 17 residues. V dropped 3 bases and J dropped 0; count of bases not matched to a gene: 7. Here the CDR3 reads CASSFFLAGSSYNEQFF. In nucleotides, the CDR3 is TGTGCCAGCAGTTTTTTCTTAGCGGGGAGCTCCTACAATGAGCAGTTCTTC.

The V and J genes are TRBV12-3 or TRBV12-4 and TRBJ2-1; the match to TRBD2 covers 13 bases. The V gene end was trimmed by 3 bases and the J gene end by 1 base; junction bases not matched to a gene: 6. The CDR3 has 18 residues. The CDR3 DNA sequence: TGTGCCAGCAGTTTTTTCCAGACTAGCGGGGGGTCCTACAATGAGCAGTTCTTC. Protein sequence: CASSFFQTSGGSYNEQFF.

This clonotype was counted a single time. V gene TRBV12-3 or TRBV12-4 combines with J gene TRBJ2-1; D uncertain. The end of the DNA aligns better with TRBJ2-7, so the J call may be wrong. This CDR3 contains 15 residues. CDR3 nucleotides: TGTGCCAGCAGTTCTTGGGCCGAGGCCTACAATGAGCAGTACTTC. Protein: CASSSWAEAYNEQYF.

This clonotype was counted a few times. This chain joins TRBV7-2 and TRBJ2-1; 12 positions agree with TRBD2. V lost 5 bases, J lost 5 bases, and 10 bases stayed unmatched. Per the germline V gene, CDR1 is SGHTA and CDR2 is FQGNSA. CDR3 length: 17 amino acids. CDR3 region: CASSGRSTSGGHNEQFF. The CDR3 DNA reads TGTGCCAGCAGCGGTAGGTCGACTAGCGGGGGCCACAATGAGCAGTTCTTC.

This clonotype was found a few times. This CDR3 reads CAWSAVSLSNQPQHF. The CDR3 coding sequence is TGTGCCTGGAGCGCTGTATCGCTTTCCAATCAGCCCCAGCATTTT. The chain links TRBV30 to TRBJ1-5; no definite D call. CDR3 length: 15 residues. Germline loops: CDR1 GTSNPN, CDR2 SVGIG (reference sequence). V dropped 3 bases and J dropped 3 bases, with 15 bases sitting between them.

This clonotype came up a few times. The genes are TRBV30 and TRBJ2-3, with 9 nucleotides matching TRBD1. Per germline, CDR1 GTSNPN and CDR2 SVGIG (reference sequence). The CDR3 contains 13 residues. V was clipped by 2 bases and J by 8 bases; unmatched bases: 5. The CDR3 DNA sequence: TGTGCCTGGAGTCCGGGACAGGGCGGTACGCAGTATTTT. Translating it yields CAWSPGQGGTQYF.

This clonotype showed up just a few times. The V gene is TRBV20-1, the J gene TRBJ2-1; D is unclear. Germline assignment: CDR1 DFQATT and CDR2 SNEGSKA (reference sequence). Trimming removed 1 base from V and 3 bases from J, with 4 bases in between. CDR3 length equals 12 residues. The CDR3, as DNA: TGCAGTGCTAGAGTCTACTACAATGAGCAGTTCTTC. Its protein is CSARVYYNEQFF.

The CDR3 spells CSAGLAGGTDTQYF. CDR3 nucleotides: TGCAGTGCTGGACTAGCGGGGGGGACAGATACGCAGTATTTT. The gene calls are TRBV20-1 and TRBJ2-3; 15 nucleotides match TRBD2. The CDR3 contains 14 residues. Germline V CDR1 and CDR2: DFQATT, SNEGSKA (reference sequence). Trimming removed 5 bases from V and 3 bases from J; junction bases left unmatched: 0.

This clonotype was detected only a few times. This chain uses TRBV7-2 with TRBJ2-7, with no clear D. Germline CDR1 is SGHTA and CDR2 is FQGNSA. The CDR3 sequence is 14 residues long. V was trimmed by 4 bases and J by 0 bases, leaving 10 bases between them. The CDR3 region is CASSSQFSSYEQYF. DNA for the CDR3: TGTGCCAGCAGCTCACAGTTCTCCTCCTACGAGCAGTACTTC.

As concerns this clonotype: A clone one base away is much larger, so this may be a read error. The chain has TRBV5-1 and TRBJ2-7; no reliable D call. The germline V and J ends were trimmed by 4 bases and 6 bases, with 11 bases remaining between them. Looked up from germline, CDR1 is SGHRS and CDR2 is YFSETQ. The CDR3 contains 12 residues. The CDR3 region is CASSERETEQYF. CDR3 coding DNA: TGCGCCAGCAGCGAAAGGGAAACCGAGCAGTACTTC. The full variable domain, in which reference TRBV5-1 and TRBJ2-7 provide the parts outside the CDR3, is KAGVTQTPRYLIKTRGQQVTLSCSPISGHRSVSWYQQTPGQGLQFLFEYFSETQRNKGNFPGRFSGRQFSNSRSEMNVSTLELGDSALYLCASSERETEQYFGPGTRLTVT.

There are many counts of this clonotype. This sequence joins TRBV7-2 and TRBJ2-7; possibly TRBD1 or TRBD2 for D (6 bases each). V gave up 5 bases and J gave up 4 bases, with 12 bases separating them. Per the germline V gene, CDR1 is SGHTA and CDR2 is FQGNSA. The CDR3 length is 13 residues. The CDR3, as DNA: TGTGCCAGCAGCGACAGAGGGGGGTACGAGCAGTACTTC. Protein sequence: CASSDRGGYEQYF.

This clonotype was found a few times. The rearrangement links TRBV5-8 to TRBJ1-5, with a possible D match to TRBD1 (6 bases). CDR3 length equals 14 residues. Germline CDR1 SGHTS, CDR2 YDEGEE. The V end lost 2 bases, the J end lost 4 bases, and 10 bases lay between the germline ends. The DNA for the CDR3 is TGTGCCAGCAGCTTCGACAGGATTAATCAGCCCCAGCATTTT. Amino acids: CASSFDRINQPQHF.

This clonotype has at least ten counts. This chain uses TRBV12-3 or TRBV12-4 with TRBJ2-5; possibly TRBD1 or TRBD2 for D (6 bases each). V lost 3 bases and J lost 3, with 14 bases in between. CDR3 length: 15 residues. CDR3 residues: CASSLEGYREETQYF. CDR3 DNA sequence: TGTGCCAGCAGTTTGGAGGGCTACAGGGAAGAGACCCAGTACTTC.

Remarks on this clonotype: This could be a read error, since a much larger clone is one nucleotide away. The rearrangement uses TRBV9 and TRBJ1-2; D is unresolved. The germline V gene has CDR1 SGDLS and CDR2 YYNGEE. Trimming pared 7 bases from V and 8 bases from J, leaving 15 bases between. The CDR3 spans 12 residues. CDR3 sequence: CASLRDSLGYTF. The CDR3 bases are TGTGCCAGCCTGAGGGATTCTTTGGGCTACACCTTC.

This clonotype was counted a few times. The chain joins TRBV5-1 to TRBJ1-2; TRBD1 matches at 8 bases. This CDR3 is 15 amino acids long. The V gene's germline CDR1 is SGHRS and CDR2 YFSETQ. The junction had 7 bases not matched to a gene; V was cut back by 4 bases and J by 2 bases. This CDR3 reads CASSGGQGSNYGYTF. In DNA, the CDR3 is TGCGCCAGCAGCGGTGGACAGGGATCGAACTATGGCTACACCTTC.

On this clonotype: This may be a read error: a much more frequent sequence differs by one nucleotide. This CDR3 reads CTSSFGQNTDTQYF. CDR3 DNA: TGTACCAGCAGCTTTGGACAGAATACAGATACGCAGTATTTT. The chain is built from TRBV7-2 and TRBJ2-3; tentatively, D is TRBD1 (6 bases). Trimming cost V 3 bases and J 3 bases, with 10 bases left between them. The CDR3 loop spans 14 amino acids. Germline CDR1 and CDR2: SGHTA and FQGNSA.

This clonotype was counted a few times. The chain employs TRBV6-6 and TRBJ2-5, with 8 bases identical to TRBD1. The CDR3 contains 15 residues. V trimming: 8 bases; J trimming: 1 base; junction bases outside the gene matches: 9. Germline V gene data show CDR1 as MNHNY and CDR2 as SVGAGI (reference sequence). The CDR3 DNA sequence: TGTGCCAGCTCTGAAAACAGGGGGACCCAAGAGACCCAGTACTTC. Protein sequence: CASSENRGTQETQYF.